This T cell receptor beta chain was sequenced for a study of shared clonotypes between healthy human individuals. Germline V lookup: CDR1 MDHEN, CDR2 SYDVKM. The V gene end was trimmed by 4 bases and the J gene end by 4 bases; junction bases not matched to a gene: 22. This CDR3 comprises 19 residues. Here immunoSEQ multiplex PCR was the method, and the copy in TCRdb shows in-frame clones only, minus some. Of about 690,000 clones listed, roughly 87% are singletons. This clonotype was obtained from a man aged 18 to 30 in good health. Some clones in this sample may be carry-over from other donors' samples. The chain carries TRBV28 and TRBJ2-7; TRBD2 matches at 7 bases. Sequenced sample: memory CD8+ T cells from PBMCs. Indicated subset: CD45RO+ cells pooled with CCR7-negative TemRA cells. The CDR3 nucleotides are TGTGCCAGCAGTTCACACCCCCTCCTCACCGGGACTAAGACTTACGAGCAGTACTTC. Its translation is CASSSHPLLTGTKTYEQYF.